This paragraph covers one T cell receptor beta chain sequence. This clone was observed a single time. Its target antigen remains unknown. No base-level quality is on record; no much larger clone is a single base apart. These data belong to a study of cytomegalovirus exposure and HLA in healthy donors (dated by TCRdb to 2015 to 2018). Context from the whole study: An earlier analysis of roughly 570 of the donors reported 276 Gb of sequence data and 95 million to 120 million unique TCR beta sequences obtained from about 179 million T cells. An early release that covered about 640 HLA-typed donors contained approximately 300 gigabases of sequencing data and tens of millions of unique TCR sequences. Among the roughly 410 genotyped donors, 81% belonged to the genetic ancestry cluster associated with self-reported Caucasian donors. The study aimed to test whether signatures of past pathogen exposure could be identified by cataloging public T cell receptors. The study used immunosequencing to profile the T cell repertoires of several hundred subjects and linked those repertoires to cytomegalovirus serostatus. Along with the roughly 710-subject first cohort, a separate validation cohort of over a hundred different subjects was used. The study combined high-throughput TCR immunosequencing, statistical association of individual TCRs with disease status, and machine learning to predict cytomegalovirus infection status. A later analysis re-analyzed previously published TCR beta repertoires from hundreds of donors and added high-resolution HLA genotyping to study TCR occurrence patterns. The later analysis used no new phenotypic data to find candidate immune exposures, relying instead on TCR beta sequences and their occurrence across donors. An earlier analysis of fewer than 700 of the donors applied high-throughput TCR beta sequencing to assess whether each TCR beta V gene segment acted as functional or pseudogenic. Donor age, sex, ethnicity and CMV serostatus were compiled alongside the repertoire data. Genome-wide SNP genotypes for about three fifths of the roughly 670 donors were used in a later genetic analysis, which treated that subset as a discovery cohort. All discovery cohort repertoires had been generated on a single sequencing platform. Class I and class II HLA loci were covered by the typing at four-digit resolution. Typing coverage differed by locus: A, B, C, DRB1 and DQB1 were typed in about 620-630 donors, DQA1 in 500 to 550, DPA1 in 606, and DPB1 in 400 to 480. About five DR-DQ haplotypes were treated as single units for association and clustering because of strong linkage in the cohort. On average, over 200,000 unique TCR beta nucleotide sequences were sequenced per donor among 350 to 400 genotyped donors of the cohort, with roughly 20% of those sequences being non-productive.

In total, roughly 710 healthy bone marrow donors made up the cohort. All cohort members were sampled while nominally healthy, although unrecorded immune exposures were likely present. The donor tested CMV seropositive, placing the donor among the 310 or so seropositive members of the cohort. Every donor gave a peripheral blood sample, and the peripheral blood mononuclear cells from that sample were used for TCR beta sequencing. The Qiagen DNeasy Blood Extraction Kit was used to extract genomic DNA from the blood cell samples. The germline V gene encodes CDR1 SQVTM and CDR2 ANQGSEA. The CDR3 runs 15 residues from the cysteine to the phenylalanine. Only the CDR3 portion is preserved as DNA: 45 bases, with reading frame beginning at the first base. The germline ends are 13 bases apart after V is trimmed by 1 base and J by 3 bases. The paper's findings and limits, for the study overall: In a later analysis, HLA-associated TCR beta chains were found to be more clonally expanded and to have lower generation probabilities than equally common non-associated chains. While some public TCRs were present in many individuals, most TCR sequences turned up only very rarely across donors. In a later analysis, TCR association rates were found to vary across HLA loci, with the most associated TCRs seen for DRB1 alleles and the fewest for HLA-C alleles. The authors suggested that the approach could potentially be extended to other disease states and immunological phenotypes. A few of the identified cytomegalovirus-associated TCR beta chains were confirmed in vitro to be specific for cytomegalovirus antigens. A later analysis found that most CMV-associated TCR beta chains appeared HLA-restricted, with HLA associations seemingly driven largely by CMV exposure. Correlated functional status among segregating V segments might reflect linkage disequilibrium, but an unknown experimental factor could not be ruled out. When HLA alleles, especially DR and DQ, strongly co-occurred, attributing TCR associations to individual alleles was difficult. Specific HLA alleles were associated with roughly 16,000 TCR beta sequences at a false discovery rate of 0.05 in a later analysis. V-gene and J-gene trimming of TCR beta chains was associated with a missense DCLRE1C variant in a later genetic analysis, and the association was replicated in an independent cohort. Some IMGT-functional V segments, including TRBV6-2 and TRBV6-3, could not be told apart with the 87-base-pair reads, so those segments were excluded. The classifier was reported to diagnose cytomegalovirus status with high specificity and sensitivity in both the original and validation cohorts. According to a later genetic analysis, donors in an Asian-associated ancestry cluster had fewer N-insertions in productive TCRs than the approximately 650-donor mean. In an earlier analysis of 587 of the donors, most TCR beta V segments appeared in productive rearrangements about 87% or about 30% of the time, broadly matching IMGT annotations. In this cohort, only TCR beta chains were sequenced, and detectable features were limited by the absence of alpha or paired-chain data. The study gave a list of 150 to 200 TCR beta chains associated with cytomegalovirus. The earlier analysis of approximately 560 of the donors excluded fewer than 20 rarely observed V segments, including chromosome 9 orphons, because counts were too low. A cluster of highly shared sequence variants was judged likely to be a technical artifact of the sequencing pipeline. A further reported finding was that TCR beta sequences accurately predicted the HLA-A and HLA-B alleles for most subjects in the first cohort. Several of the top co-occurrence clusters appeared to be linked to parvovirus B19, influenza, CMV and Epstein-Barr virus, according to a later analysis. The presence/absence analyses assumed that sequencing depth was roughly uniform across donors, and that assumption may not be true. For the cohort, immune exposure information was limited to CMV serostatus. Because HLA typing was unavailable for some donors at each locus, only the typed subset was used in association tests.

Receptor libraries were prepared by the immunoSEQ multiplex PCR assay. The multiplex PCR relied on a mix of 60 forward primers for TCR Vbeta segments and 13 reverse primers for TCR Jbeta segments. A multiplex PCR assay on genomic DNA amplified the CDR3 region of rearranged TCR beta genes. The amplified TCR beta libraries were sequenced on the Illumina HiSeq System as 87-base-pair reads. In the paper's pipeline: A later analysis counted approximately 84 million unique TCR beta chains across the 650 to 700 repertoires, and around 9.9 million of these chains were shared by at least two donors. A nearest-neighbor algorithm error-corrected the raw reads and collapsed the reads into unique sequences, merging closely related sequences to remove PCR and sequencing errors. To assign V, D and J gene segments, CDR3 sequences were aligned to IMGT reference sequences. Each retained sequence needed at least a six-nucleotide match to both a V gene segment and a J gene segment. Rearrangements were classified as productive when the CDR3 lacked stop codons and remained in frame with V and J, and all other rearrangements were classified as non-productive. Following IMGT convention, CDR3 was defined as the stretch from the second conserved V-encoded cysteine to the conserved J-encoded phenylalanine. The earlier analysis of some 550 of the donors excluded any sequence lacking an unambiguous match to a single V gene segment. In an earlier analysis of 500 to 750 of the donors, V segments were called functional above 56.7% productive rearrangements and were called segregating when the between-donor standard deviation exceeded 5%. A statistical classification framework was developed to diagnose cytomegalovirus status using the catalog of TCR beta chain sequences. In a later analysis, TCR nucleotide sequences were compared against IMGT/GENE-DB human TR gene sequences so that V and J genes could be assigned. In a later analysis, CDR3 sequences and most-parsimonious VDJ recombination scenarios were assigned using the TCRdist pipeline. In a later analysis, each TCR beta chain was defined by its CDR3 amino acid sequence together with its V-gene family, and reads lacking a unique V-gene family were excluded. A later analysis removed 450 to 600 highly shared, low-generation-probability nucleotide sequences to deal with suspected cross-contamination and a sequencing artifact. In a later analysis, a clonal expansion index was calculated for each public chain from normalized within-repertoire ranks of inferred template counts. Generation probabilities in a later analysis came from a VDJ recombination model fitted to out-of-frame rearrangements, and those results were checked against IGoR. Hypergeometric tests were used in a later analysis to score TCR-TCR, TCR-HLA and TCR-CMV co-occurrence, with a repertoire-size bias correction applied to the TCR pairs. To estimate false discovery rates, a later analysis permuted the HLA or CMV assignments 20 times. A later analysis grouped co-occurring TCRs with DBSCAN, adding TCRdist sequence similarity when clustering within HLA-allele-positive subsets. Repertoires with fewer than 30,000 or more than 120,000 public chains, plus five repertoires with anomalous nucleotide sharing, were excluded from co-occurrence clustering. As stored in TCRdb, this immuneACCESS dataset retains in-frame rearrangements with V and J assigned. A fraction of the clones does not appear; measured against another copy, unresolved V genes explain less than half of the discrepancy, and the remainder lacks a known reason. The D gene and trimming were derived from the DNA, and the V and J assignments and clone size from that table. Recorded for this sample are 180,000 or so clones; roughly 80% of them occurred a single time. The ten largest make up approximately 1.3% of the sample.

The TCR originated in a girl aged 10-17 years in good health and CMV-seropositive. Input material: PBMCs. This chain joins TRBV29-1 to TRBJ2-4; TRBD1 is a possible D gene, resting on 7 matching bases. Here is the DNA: TGCAGCGTTGAAGGGAGGGGGCAGGACAAAAACATTCAGTACTTC. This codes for CSVEGRGQDKNIQYF.